This T cell receptor (beta chain) was recorded in a study of OX40 agonist ivuxolimab in advanced cancers. As concerns this clone: Its antigen is unknown.

CDR3 length: 15 amino acids. The ends lost 5 bases at V and 3 bases at J; junction bases unmatched: 7. The germline gives CDR1 MDHEN, CDR2 SYDVKM. Study-level points and caveats: Dosing at 0.1 to 3.0 mg/kg was accompanied by clonal expansion of CD4+ and CD8+ blood T cells by week 6.

Profiling relied on immunoSEQ multiplex PCR, and the TCRdb table lists in-frame clones only, not all of them. Counted here are tens of thousands of clones, about 90% occurring once; the ten biggest clones make up about 3.2%. This sequence originates from an adult with an advanced solid tumor such as melanoma, head and neck, liver or kidney cancer. Sample: CD4+ or CD8+ T cells sorted from blood, taken in a trial of the OX40 agonist ivuxolimab. The chain joins TRBV28 to TRBJ2-1; 7 positions match TRBD1. CDR3 amino acids: CASSKTGPIYNEQFF. The CDR3, as DNA: TGTGCCAGCAGTAAGACAGGGCCTATCTACAATGAGCAGTTCTTC.